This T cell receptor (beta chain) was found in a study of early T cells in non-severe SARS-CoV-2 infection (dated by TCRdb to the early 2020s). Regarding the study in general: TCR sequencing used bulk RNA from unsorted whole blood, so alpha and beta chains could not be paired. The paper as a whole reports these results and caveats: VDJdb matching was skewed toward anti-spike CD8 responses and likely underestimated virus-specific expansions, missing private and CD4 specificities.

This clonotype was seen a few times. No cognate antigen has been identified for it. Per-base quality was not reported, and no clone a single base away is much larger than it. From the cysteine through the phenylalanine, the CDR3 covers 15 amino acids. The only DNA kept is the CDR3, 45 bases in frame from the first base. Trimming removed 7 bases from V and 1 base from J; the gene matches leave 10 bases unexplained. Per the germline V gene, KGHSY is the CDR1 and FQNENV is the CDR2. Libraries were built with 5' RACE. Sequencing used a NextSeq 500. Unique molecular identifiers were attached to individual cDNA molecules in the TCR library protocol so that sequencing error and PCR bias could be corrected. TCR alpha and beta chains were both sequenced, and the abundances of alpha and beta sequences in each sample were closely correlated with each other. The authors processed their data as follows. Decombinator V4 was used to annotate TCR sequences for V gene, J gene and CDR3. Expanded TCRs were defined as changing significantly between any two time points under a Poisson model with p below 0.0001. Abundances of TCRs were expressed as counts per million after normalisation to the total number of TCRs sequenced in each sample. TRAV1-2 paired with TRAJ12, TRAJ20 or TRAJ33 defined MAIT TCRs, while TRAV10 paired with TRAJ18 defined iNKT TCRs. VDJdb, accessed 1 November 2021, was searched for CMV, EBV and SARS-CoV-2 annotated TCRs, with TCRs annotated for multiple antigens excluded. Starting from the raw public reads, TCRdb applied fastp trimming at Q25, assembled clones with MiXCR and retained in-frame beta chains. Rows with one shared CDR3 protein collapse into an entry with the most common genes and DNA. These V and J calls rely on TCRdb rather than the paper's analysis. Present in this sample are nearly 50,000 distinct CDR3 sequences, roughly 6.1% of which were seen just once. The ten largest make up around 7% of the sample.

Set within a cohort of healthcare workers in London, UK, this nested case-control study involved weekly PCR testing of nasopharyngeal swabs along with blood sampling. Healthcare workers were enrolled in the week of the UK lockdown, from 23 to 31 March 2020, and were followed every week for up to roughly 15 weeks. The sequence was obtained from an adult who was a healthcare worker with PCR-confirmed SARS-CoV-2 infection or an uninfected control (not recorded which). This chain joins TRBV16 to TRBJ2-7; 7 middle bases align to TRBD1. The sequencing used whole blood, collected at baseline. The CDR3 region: CASTQRAGGSYEQYF. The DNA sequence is TGTGCCAGCACCCAGAGGGCAGGGGGTTCCTACGAGCAGTACTTC. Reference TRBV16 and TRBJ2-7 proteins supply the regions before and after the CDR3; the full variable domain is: GEEVAQTPKHLVRGEGQKAKLYCAPIKGHSYVFWYQQVLKNEFKFLISFQNENVFDETGMPKERFSAKCLPNSPCSLEIQATKLEDSAVYFCASTQRAGGSYEQYFGPGTRLTVT.